This T cell receptor (beta chain) was captured in a study of T cells in Graves' hyperthyroidism and ophthalmopathy. Study at large: Upon initial diagnosis and before any treatment, peripheral blood was collected. Overall study findings and caveats: A 13 V-J signature model discriminated ophthalmopathy versus stable hyperthyroidism.

Note on this clonotype: Its target is not known.

The CDR3 spans 13 residues. V trimming: 8 bases; J trimming: 0 bases; junction bases outside the gene matches: 2. Germline CDR1 LGHDT, CDR2 YNNKEL (reference sequence). Those with hyperthyroidism were 18 to 65 years old, newly diagnosed, and ill for under 2 months. Diagnoses were made from clinical symptoms, serum measures (thyroxine and TRAb), thyroid ultrasound and orbital computed tomography. The source material, RNA transcripts, was used to amplify TCR beta CDR3 regions. First-round RT-PCR of the TCR CDR3 relied on the HTBI primer set. TCRdb reprocessed the multiplex PCR reads via MiXCR and lists one record per CDR3 protein. The sample shows a few hundred thousand distinct CDR3 sequences, approximately 14% of them seen only once.

The source material was blood. The clonotype originates from a woman between 18 and 29 years old with Graves' hyperthyroidism. The chain links TRBV3-1 to TRBJ1-1; TRBD1 matches 8 bases. CDR3 loop: CASAGGVNTEAFF. The DNA for the CDR3 is TGTGCCAGCGCAGGGGGCGTGAACACTGAAGCTTTCTTT. Full variable domain (outside the CDR3, taken from reference TRBV3-1 and TRBJ1-1): DTAVSQTPKYLVTQMGNDKSIKCEQNLGHDTMYWYKQDSKKFLKIMFSYNNKELIINETVPNRFSPKSPDKAHLNLHINSLELGDSAVYFCASAGGVNTEAFFGQGTRLTVV.